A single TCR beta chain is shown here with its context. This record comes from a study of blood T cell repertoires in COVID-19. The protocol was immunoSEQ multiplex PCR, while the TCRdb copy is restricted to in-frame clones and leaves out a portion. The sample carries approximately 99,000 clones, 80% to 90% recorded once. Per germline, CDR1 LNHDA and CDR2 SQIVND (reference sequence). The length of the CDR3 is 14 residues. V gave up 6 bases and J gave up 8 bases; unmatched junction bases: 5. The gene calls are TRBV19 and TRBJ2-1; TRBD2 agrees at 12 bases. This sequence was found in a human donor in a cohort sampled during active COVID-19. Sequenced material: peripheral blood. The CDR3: CASSNRLAGDEQFF. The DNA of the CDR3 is TGTGCCAGTAGCAATAGACTAGCGGGAGATGAGCAGTTCTTC.